This T cell receptor beta chain was recorded in a study of kidney transplant recipient with SARS-CoV-2 infection. This CDR3 has 15 amino acids. Trimming shortened V by 5 bases and J by 2 bases, and 19 bases separated the two germline ends. The germline V gene has CDR1 DFQATT and CDR2 SNEGSKA (reference sequence). Each CDR3 protein gets one entry after TCRdb re-called the reads with MiXCR. The repertoire holds 200,000 to 300,000 distinct CDR3 sequences, 29% seen once, with almost 7.5% in the top ten. Details on this clonotype: A read error may be the cause here, since a much bigger clone is one base away.

Specimen: a blood sample, collected at baseline and on day 111 from a kidney transplant recipient. The receptor was derived from a young adult male patient who had COVID-19 and was a kidney transplant recipient. Part of the T cells may come from the graft donor. The rearrangement links TRBV20-1 to TRBJ2-7; possibly TRBD2 for D (6 bases). CDR3: CSAGGSGGNTYEQYF. CDR3 nucleotide sequence: TGCAGTGCTGGAGGGTCCGGCGGGAACACCTACGAGCAGTACTTC.